A selection of T cell receptor beta chains follows, all from one sample in a study of graft-versus-host responses after intestinal transplantation. Measured with immunoSEQ multiplex PCR; TCRdb has only the in-frame clones, and not every one. In the table there are under 100,000 clones, about 95% of which are singletons. The antigens these receptors bind are not known. This specimen was unstimulated CD4+ T cells sorted from spleen or lymph node cells, taken before transplant. These receptors were collected from a human donor who was the organ donor for an intestinal transplant. CDR3s include the opening cysteine and the closing phenylalanine or tryptophan. D genes are given only for firm matches. The size entry is marked missing in some rows and otherwise reads once, few, many or a size class.

NA,TRBV2,14,TRBJ2-4,NA,TGTGCCAGCAGTGATAAATCCTGGTCGGTGACCGAGTACTTC,CASSDKSWSVTEYF
NA,TRBV7-9,13,TRBJ2-5,TRBD2,TGTGCCAGCAGCCCGCGGGGGGCGGAGACCCAGTACTTC,CASSPRGAETQYF
NA,TRBV30,13,TRBJ2-7,NA,TGTGCCTGGAGAACCTATTTCTCCTACGAGCAGTACTTC,CAWRTYFSYEQYF
NA,TRBV19,13,TRBJ1-5,NA,TGTGCCAGTATTAGGGAAGGCAATCAGCCCCAGCATTTT,CASIREGNQPQHF
NA,TRBV18,14,TRBJ1-2,TRBD1,TGTGCCAGCTCACCAGGGACAGATTCCTATGGCTACACCTTC,CASSPGTDSYGYTF
NA,TRBV6-6,11,TRBJ1-2,NA,TGTGCCAGCAGTTACGGGGCCGGGGAGACCTTC,CASSYGAGETF
NA,TRBV5-1,17,TRBJ2-3,TRBD2,TGCGCCAGCAGCTTGGGGACTAGCGGGGCATTCACAGATACGCAGTATTTT,CASSLGTSGAFTDTQYF
NA,TRBV30,10,TRBJ1-3,NA,TGTGCTCTAGCCGGAAACACCATATATTTT,CALAGNTIYF
NA,TRBV5-1,16,TRBJ2-1,TRBD1,TGCGCCAGCAGCCGCACAGGGGGCCATTCCTACAATGAGCAGTTCTTC,CASSRTGGHSYNEQFF
NA,TRBV28,14,TRBJ1-5,NA,TGTGCCAGCAGCTCCGTGGGGATGGGGCAGCCCCAGCATTTT,CASSSVGMGQPQHF
NA,TRBV27,14,TRBJ2-3,NA,TGTGCCAGCAGTTTAGGGGTCGGCACAGATACGCAGTATTTT,CASSLGVGTDTQYF
NA,TRBV19,13,TRBJ2-7,NA,TGTGCCAGTAGCGCGGGACAGTCCTACGAGCAGTACTTC,CASSAGQSYEQYF
NA,TRBV27,15,TRBJ2-7,TRBD2,TGTGCCAGTGGCAAAGGACTAGCGAGCTCCTACGAGCAGTACTTC,CASGKGLASSYEQYF
once,TRBV4-3,16,TRBJ2-1,NA,TGCGCCAGCAGCCAAGATCTAGGGAAAGCCTACAATGAGCAGTTCTTC,CASSQDLGKAYNEQFF
NA,TRBV5-1,12,TRBJ1-1,NA,TGCGCCAGCAGCTTACAGGGCACTGAAGCTTTCTTT,CASSLQGTEAFF
NA,TRBV7-6,13,TRBJ2-7,NA,TGTGCCAGCAGCTTGAGGGGGTCCTACGAGCAGTACTTC,CASSLRGSYEQYF
NA,TRBV11-2,15,TRBJ2-7,NA,TGTGCCAGCAGCATGCAGCGGGCTCAGCCCTACGAGCAGTACTTC,CASSMQRAQPYEQYF
NA,TRBV6-5,13,TRBJ1-2,NA,TGTGCCAGCAGACGAGACAGGAACTATGGCTACACCTTC,CASRRDRNYGYTF
NA,TRBV6-1,15,TRBJ1-6,NA,TGTGCCAGCACTACGGGGGTACCAAATAATTCACCCCTCCACTTT,CASTTGVPNNSPLHF
NA,TRBV5-1,13,TRBJ2-3,NA,TGCGCCAGCGGCTTGGTACCGACGGATACGCAGTATTTT,CASGLVPTDTQYF
NA,TRBV7-8,14,TRBJ1-1,NA,TGTGCCAGCAGCGTGGCGGGCATGGACACTGAAGCTTTCTTT,CASSVAGMDTEAFF
NA,TRBV7-2,17,TRBJ2-6,NA,TGTGCCAGCAGCCCAAGGCAGGTTCGCTCTGGGGCCAACGTCCTGACTTTC,CASSPRQVRSGANVLTF
NA,TRBV19,16,TRBJ2-6,NA,TGTGCCAGTAGTATGAAGGCCATGCCTGGGGCCAACGTCCTGACTTTC,CASSMKAMPGANVLTF
NA,TRBV5-1,16,TRBJ1-3,NA,TGCGCCAGCAGCTTACTGTCGAATACGGCTGGAAACACCATATATTTT,CASSLLSNTAGNTIYF
NA,TRBV7-9,13,TRBJ2-3,NA,TGTGCCAGCAGGGGGAAGTCGGTAGATACGCAGTATTTT,CASRGKSVDTQYF
NA,TRBV9,13,TRBJ2-5,TRBD2,TGTGCCAGCAATCGACTAGCGGGGGAGACCCAGTACTTC,CASNRLAGETQYF
NA,TRBV6-1,14,TRBJ2-5,NA,TGTGCCAGCACCAAAACAGGGAAGAGGGAGACCCAGTACTTC,CASTKTGKRETQYF
NA,TRBV19,14,TRBJ2-2,TRBD2,TGTGCCAGTAGCCCCGGGACTACCACCGGGGAGCTGTTTTTT,CASSPGTTTGELFF
NA,TRBV29-1,12,TRBJ2-7,TRBD1,TGCAGCGTTGTGGGGACAGGCAGCGAGCAGTACTTC,CSVVGTGSEQYF